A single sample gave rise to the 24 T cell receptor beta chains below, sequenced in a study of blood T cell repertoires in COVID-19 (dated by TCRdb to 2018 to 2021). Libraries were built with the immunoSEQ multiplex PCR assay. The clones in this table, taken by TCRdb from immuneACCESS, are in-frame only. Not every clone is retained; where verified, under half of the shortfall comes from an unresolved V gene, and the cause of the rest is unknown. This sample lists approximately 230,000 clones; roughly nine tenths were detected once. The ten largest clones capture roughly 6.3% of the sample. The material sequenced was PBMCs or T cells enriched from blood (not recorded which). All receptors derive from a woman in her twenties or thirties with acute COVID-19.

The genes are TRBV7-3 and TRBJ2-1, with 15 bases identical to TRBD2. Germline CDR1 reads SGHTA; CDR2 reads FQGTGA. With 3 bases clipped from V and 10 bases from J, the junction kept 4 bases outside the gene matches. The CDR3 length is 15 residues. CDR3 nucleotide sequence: TGTGCCAGCAGCTTGGGGACTAGCGGGGGGACGGAGCAGTTCTTC. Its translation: CASSLGTSGGTEQFF.

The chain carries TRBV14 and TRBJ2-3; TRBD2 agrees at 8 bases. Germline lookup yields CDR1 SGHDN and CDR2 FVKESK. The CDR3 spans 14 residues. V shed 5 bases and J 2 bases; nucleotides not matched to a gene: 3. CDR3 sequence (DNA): TGTGCCAGCAGCTTAGCGGGGTCCACAGATACGCAGTATTTT. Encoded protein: CASSLAGSTDTQYF.

Here the CDR3 DNA reads TGTGCCAGCAAACCCGGGACAACAGAGACCCAGTACTTC. This encodes CASKPGTTETQYF. The chain combines TRBV12-3 or TRBV12-4 with TRBJ2-5, with D maybe TRBD1 (6 bases). V was clipped by 7 bases and J by 4 bases, with 13 bases between them. The CDR3 spans 13 residues.

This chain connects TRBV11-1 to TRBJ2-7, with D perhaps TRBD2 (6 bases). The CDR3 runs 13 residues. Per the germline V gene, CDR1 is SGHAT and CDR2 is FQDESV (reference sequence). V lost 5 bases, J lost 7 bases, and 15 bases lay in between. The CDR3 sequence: CASSQGDSREQYF. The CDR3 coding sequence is TGTGCCAGCAGCCAAGGGGACTCTAGGGAGCAGTACTTC.

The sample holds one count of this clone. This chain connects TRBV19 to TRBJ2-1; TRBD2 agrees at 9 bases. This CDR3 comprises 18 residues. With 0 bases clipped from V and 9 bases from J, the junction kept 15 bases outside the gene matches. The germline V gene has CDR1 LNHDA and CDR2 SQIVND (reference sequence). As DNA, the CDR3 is TGTGCCAGTAGTATAGAACCCTTTGGGCGGGGGGGCCCCGGTGAGCAGTTCTTC. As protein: CASSIEPFGRGGPGEQFF.

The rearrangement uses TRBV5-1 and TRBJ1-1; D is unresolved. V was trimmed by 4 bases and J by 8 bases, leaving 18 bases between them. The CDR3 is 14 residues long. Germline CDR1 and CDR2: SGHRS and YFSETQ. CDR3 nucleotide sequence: TGCGCCAGCAGCCCCCTGACGAGTGGAGAAGAAGCTTTCTTT. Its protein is CASSPLTSGEEAFF.

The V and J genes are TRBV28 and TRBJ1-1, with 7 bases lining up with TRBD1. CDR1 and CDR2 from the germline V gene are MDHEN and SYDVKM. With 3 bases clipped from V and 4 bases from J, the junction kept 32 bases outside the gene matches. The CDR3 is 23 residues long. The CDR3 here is CASSFFLGKQARDRRWRGTEAFF. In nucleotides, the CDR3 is TGTGCCAGCAGTTTTTTTTTAGGCAAACAGGCCCGGGACAGACGGTGGAGGGGCACTGAAGCTTTCTTT.

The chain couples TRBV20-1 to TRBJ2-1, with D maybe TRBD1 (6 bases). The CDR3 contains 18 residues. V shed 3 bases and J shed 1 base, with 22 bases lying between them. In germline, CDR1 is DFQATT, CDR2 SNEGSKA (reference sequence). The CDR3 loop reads CSASSGVWEQGSYNEQFF. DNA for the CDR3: TGCAGTGCTAGTTCTGGGGTTTGGGAACAGGGTTCCTACAATGAGCAGTTCTTC.

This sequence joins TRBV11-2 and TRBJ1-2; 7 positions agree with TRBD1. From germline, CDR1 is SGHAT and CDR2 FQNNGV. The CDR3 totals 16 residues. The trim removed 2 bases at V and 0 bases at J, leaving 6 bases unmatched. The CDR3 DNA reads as TGTGCCAGCAGCTTAAACGCACAGGGGACTAACTATGGCTACACCTTC. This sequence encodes CASSLNAQGTNYGYTF.

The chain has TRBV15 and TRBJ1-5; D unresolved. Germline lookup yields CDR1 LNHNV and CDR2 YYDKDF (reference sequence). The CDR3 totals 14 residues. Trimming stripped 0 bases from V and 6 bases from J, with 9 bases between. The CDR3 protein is CATSRDNSRQPQHF. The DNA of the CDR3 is TGTGCCACCAGCAGAGATAATTCCCGTCAGCCCCAGCATTTT.

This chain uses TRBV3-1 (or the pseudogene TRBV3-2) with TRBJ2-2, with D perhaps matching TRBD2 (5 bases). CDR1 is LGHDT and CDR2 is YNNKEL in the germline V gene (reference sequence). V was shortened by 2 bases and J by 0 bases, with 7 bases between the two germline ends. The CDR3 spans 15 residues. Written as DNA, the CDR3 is TGTGCCAGCAGCCAAAGTAGCGCGAACACCGGGGAGCTGTTTTTT. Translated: CASSQSSANTGELFF.

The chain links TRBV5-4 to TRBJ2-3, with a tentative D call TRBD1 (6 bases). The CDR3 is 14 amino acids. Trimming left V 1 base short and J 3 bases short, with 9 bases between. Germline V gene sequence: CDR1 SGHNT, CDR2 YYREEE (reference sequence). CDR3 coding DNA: TGTGCCAGCAGCTTGCAGGGGCGTACAGATACGCAGTATTTT. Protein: CASSLQGRTDTQYF.

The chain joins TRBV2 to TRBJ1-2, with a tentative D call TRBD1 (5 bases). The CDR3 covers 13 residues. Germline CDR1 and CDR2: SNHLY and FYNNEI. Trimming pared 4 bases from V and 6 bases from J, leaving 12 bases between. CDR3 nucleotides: TGTGCCAGCAGTGTGGTTCAGGGCGATGGCTACACCTTC. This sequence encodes CASSVVQGDGYTF.

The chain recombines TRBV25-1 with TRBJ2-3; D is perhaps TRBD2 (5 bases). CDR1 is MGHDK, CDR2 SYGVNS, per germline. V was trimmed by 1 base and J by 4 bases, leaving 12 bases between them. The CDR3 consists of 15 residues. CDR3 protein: CASSELGGGSDTQYF. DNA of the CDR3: TGTGCCAGCAGTGAATTAGGCGGAGGCTCAGATACGCAGTATTTT.

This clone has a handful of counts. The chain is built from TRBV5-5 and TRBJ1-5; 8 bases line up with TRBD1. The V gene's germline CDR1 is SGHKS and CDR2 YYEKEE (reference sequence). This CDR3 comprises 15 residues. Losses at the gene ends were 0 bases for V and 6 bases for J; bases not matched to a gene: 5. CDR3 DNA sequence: TGTGCCAGCAGCTTGGGGACAGGGCTGCCTCAGCCCCAGCATTTT. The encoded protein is CASSLGTGLPQPQHF.

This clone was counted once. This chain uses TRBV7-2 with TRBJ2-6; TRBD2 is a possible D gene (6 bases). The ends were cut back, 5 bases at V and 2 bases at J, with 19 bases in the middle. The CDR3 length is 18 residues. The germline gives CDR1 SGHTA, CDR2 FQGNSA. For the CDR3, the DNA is TGTGCCAGCAGCCCCCACGGGGCAGGGAGGACTGGGGCCAACGTCCTGACTTTC. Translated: CASSPHGAGRTGANVLTF.

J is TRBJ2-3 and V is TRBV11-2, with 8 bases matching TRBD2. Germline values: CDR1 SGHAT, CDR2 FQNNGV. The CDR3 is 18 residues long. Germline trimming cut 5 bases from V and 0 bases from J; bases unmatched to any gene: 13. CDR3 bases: TGTGCCAGCAGCCCCGGGGGGGGTAGCGGGACTAGCACAGATACGCAGTATTTT. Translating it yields CASSPGGGSGTSTDTQYF.

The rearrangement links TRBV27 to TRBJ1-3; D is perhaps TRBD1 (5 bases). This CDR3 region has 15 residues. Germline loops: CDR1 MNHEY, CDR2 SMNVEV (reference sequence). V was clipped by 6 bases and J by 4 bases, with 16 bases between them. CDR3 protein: CASSPGSGLGNTIYF. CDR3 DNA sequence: TGTGCCAGCAGCCCAGGGTCAGGGTTGGGAAACACCATATATTTT.

CDR3 sequence (DNA): TGTGCCGGCAGGACGAACACCGGGGAGCTGTTTTTT. This gives the protein CAGRTNTGELFF. The rearrangement links TRBV30 to TRBJ2-2; D gene unclear. V lost 8 bases, J lost 0 bases, and 7 bases lay in between. The V gene's germline CDR1 is GTSNPN and CDR2 SVGIG (reference sequence). This CDR3 has 12 residues.

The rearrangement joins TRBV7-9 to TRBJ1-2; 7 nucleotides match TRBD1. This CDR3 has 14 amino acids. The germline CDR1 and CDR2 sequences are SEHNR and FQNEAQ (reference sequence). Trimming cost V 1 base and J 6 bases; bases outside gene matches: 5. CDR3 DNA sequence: TGTGCCAGCAGCTTAGTAGGGGGCGGGAATGGCTACACCTTC. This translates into CASSLVGGGNGYTF. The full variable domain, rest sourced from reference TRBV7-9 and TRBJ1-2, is DTGVSQNPRHKITKRGQNVTFRCDPISEHNRLYWYRQTLGQGPEFLTYFQNEAQLEKSRLLSDRFSAERPKGSFSTLEIQRTEQGDSAMYLCASSLVGGGNGYTFGSGTRLTVV.

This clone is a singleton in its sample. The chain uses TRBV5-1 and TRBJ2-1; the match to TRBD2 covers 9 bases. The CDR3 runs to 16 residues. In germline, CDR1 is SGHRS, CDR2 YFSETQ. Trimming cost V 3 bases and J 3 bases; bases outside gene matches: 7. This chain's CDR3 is CASSYLAGAHYNEQFF. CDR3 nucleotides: TGCGCCAGCAGCTACTTAGCGGGAGCTCACTACAATGAGCAGTTCTTC. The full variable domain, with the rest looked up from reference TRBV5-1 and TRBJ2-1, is KAGVTQTPRYLIKTRGQQVTLSCSPISGHRSVSWYQQTPGQGLQFLFEYFSETQRNKGNFPGRFSGRQFSNSRSEMNVSTLELGDSALYLCASSYLAGAHYNEQFFGPGTRLTVL.

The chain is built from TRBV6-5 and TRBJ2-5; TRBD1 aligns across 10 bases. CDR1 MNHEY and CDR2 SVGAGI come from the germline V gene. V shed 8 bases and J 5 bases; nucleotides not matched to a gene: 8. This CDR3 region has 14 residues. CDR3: CASCPRQGAETQYF. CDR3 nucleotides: TGTGCCAGCTGCCCGAGACAGGGGGCCGAGACCCAGTACTTC.

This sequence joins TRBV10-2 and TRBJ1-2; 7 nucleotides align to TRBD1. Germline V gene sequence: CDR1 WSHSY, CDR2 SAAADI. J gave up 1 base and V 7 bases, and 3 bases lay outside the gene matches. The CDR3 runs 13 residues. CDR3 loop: CASTGTDNYGYTF. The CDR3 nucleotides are TGCGCCAGCACCGGGACAGATAACTATGGCTACACCTTC.

DNA of the CDR3: TGTGCCAGCAGCGTACCGGGACAGGGCCACGAGCAGTACTTC. This sequence encodes CASSVPGQGHEQYF. The V and J genes are TRBV5-6 and TRBJ2-7; 9 bases are a match to TRBD1. Germline CDR1 reads SGHDT; CDR2 reads YYEEEE. The CDR3 is 14 residues long. The J segment lost 5 bases and the V segment lost 4 bases, leaving 7 bases of the junction unmatched.